This T cell receptor beta chain originates from a study of post-analysis software for immune sequencing data. Study-wide background: Patients had relapsing-remitting, secondary progressive or progressive-relapsing multiple sclerosis; some lacked subtype. Overall study results and limits: The F measure placed samples prepared in the same batch into strongly shared clusters. Multiple sclerosis was associated with a significant reduction in normalized Chao1 diversity relative to controls. In patients, TRBV5-6, TRBV5-1 and TRBV20-1 belonged to about five TRBV segments found more frequently than in controls.

The library was made from cDNA and included unique molecular identifiers. Input of about 0.9 to 10 million T cells yielded approximately 500,000 cDNA molecules. TCRdb passed the PCR reads through MiXCR, listing each CDR3 protein once. Found here are over 300,000 distinct CDR3 sequences, around a third of them singletons; the top ten hold under 15%. As regards this clonotype: Its antigen is currently unknown.

The CDR3 sequence is 15 residues long. Germline loops: CDR1 MNHEY, CDR2 SVGAGI. Trimming cost V 2 bases and J 5 bases; bases outside gene matches: 7. Source material: blood. This sequence was found in a girl between 5 and 17 years old with multiple sclerosis. J is TRBJ2-3 and V is TRBV6-5, with TRBD2 identical over 7 bases. The CDR3 sequence is CASSYERGGGDTQYF. The DNA of the CDR3 is TGTGCCAGCAGTTACGAGCGGGGTGGTGGAGATACGCAGTATTTT.